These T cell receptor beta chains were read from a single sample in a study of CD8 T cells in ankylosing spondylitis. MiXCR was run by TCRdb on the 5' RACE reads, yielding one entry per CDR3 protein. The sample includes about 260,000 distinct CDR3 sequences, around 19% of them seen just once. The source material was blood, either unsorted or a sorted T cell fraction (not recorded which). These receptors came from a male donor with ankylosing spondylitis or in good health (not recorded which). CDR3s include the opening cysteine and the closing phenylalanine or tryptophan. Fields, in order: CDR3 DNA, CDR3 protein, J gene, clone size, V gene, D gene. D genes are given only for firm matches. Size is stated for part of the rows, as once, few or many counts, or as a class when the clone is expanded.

CDR3 DNA: TGCAGTGCCAGCCTAGCGGGAGGTCAAGAGACCCAGTACTTC
CDR3 protein: CSASLAGGQETQYF
J gene: TRBJ2-5
clone size: .
V gene: TRBV20-1
D gene: TRBD2

CDR3 DNA: TGTGCCAGCAGTCCCCCTAGGTTCGGCTACACCTTC
CDR3 protein: CASSPPRFGYTF
J gene: TRBJ1-2
clone size: .
V gene: TRBV28
D gene: .

CDR3 DNA: TGCGCCAGCAGCACCCCCGCACCGGGACAGATGACAGATAGGCAGTATTTT
CDR3 protein: CASSTPAPGQMTDRQYF
J gene: TRBJ2-3
clone size: many
V gene: TRBV5-1
D gene: TRBD1

CDR3 DNA: TGTGCCAGCAGTTCGGGACTAGCCTTGGTTAGCACAGATACGCAGTATTTT
CDR3 protein: CASSSGLALVSTDTQYF
J gene: TRBJ2-3
clone size: .
V gene: TRBV12-3/TRBV12-4
D gene: TRBD2

CDR3 DNA: TGTGCCAGCAGTCTCCGGGACGAGCAGTTCTTC
CDR3 protein: CASSLRDEQFF
J gene: TRBJ2-1
clone size: .
V gene: TRBV6-5
D gene: .

CDR3 DNA: TGTGCCAGCAGCGCCATATACACAGATACGCAGTATTTT
CDR3 protein: CASSAIYTDTQYF
J gene: TRBJ2-3
clone size: few
V gene: TRBV6-1
D gene: .

CDR3 DNA: TGTGCCAGCGCCAGACTAGCGGGAAATCAAGAGACCCAGTACTTC
CDR3 protein: CASARLAGNQETQYF
J gene: TRBJ2-5
clone size: .
V gene: TRBV11-2
D gene: TRBD2

CDR3 DNA: TGCAGCGTCGGGACAGACCTCCAAGAGACCCAGTACTTC
CDR3 protein: CSVGTDLQETQYF
J gene: TRBJ2-5
clone size: .
V gene: TRBV29-1
D gene: TRBD1

CDR3 DNA: TGTGCCAGCAGTCCTCTTTCGCCGAACACTGAAGCTTTCTTT
CDR3 protein: CASSPLSPNTEAFF
J gene: TRBJ1-1
clone size: many
V gene: TRBV6-1
D gene: .

CDR3 DNA: TGTGCCAGCAGCTCTGGGGGCAGTTCCACTGAAGCTTTCTTT
CDR3 protein: CASSSGGSSTEAFF
J gene: TRBJ1-1
clone size: .
V gene: TRBV7-6
D gene: .

CDR3 DNA: TGTGCCAGCAGTCCCGGACAGGGGGGAACTGAAGCTTTCTTT
CDR3 protein: CASSPGQGGTEAFF
J gene: TRBJ1-1
clone size: many
V gene: TRBV12-3/TRBV12-4
D gene: TRBD1

CDR3 DNA: TGTGCCAGCAGCTTAGGGCTATCGGAGACCCAGTACTTC
CDR3 protein: CASSLGLSETQYF
J gene: TRBJ2-5
clone size: .
V gene: TRBV7-3
D gene: .

CDR3 DNA: TGTGCCAGCAGCCATACAGCGGGTTCTAACACCGGGGAGCTGTTTTTT
CDR3 protein: CASSHTAGSNTGELFF
J gene: TRBJ2-2
clone size: many
V gene: TRBV6-2/TRBV6-3
D gene: .

CDR3 DNA: TGTGCCAGCAGCCCCCCCCCTACGCAGTATTTT
CDR3 protein: CASSPPPTQYF
J gene: TRBJ2-3
clone size: .
V gene: TRBV7-8
D gene: .

CDR3 DNA: TGTGCCAGCAGCGTAGGGGCTAACACTGAAGCTTTCTTT
CDR3 protein: CASSVGANTEAFF
J gene: TRBJ1-1
clone size: .
V gene: TRBV9
D gene: .

CDR3 DNA: TGTGCCAGCAGTTTAAGGGGACAGGGGCTAGCCAAAAACATTCAGTACTTC
CDR3 protein: CASSLRGQGLAKNIQYF
J gene: TRBJ2-4
clone size: few
V gene: TRBV12-3/TRBV12-4
D gene: TRBD1

CDR3 DNA: TGTGCCAGCAGTTACCAGGGGGCAGATACGCAGTATTTT
CDR3 protein: CASSYQGADTQYF
J gene: TRBJ2-3
clone size: few
V gene: TRBV6-5
D gene: TRBD1

CDR3 DNA: TGTGCCAGCAGCCAAAATCTGGGACTAGCGGGAGGGCGTGAGCAGTTCTTC
CDR3 protein: CASSQNLGLAGGREQFF
J gene: TRBJ2-1
clone size: .
V gene: TRBV14
D gene: TRBD2

CDR3 DNA: TGCGCCAGCAGCTACAGGGGGGGAACCCGACAAGAGACCCAGTACTTC
CDR3 protein: CASSYRGGTRQETQYF
J gene: TRBJ2-5
clone size: .
V gene: TRBV5-1
D gene: .

CDR3 DNA: TGTGCCAGCAGTCACCGGACGCCTGGGGCCAACGTCCTGACTTTC
CDR3 protein: CASSHRTPGANVLTF
J gene: TRBJ2-6
clone size: few
V gene: TRBV27
D gene: .

CDR3 DNA: TGTGCCAGCAGTTTCGGACAGCAAGAGACCCAGTACTTC
CDR3 protein: CASSFGQQETQYF
J gene: TRBJ2-5
clone size: many
V gene: TRBV27
D gene: .

CDR3 DNA: TGTGCCAGCAACCGGAGGGGAGGCACAGATACGCAGTATTTT
CDR3 protein: CASNRRGGTDTQYF
J gene: TRBJ2-3
clone size: few
V gene: TRBV7-2
D gene: .

CDR3 DNA: TGCAGCGTTGACCCTAGCGGAGTGGAGACCCAGTACTTC
CDR3 protein: CSVDPSGVETQYF
J gene: TRBJ2-5
clone size: many
V gene: TRBV29-1
D gene: TRBD2

CDR3 DNA: TGTGCCAGCAGGCAGGATTACAATCAGCCCCAGCATTTT
CDR3 protein: CASRQDYNQPQHF
J gene: TRBJ1-5
clone size: many
V gene: TRBV6-1
D gene: .

CDR3 DNA: TGTGCCAGCAGCGGGCGCACTAGCGGGGGCCGTGGGGCCCAGTACTTC
CDR3 protein: CASSGRTSGGRGAQYF
J gene: TRBJ2-5
clone size: .
V gene: TRBV7-6
D gene: TRBD2

CDR3 DNA: TGTGCCAGCAGCCAATTAGCCGGGGGGGGCACAGATACGCAGTATTTT
CDR3 protein: CASSQLAGGGTDTQYF
J gene: TRBJ2-3
clone size: .
V gene: TRBV28
D gene: TRBD2

CDR3 DNA: TGTGCCAGCAGCCACGGCAGGGCTACTCCTGAAGCTTTCTTT
CDR3 protein: CASSHGRATPEAFF
J gene: TRBJ1-1
clone size: .
V gene: TRBV3-1
D gene: .

CDR3 DNA: TGTGCCAGCAGCTTAGAAGGGATAACTAGCAATCAGCCCCAGCATTTT
CDR3 protein: CASSLEGITSNQPQHF
J gene: TRBJ1-5
clone size: .
V gene: TRBV7-8
D gene: .

CDR3 DNA: TGCGCCAGCAGCCTTGGCCGAGGGGGGCAGGACACTGAAGCTTTCTTT
CDR3 protein: CASSLGRGGQDTEAFF
J gene: TRBJ1-1
clone size: .
V gene: TRBV5-1
D gene: .

CDR3 DNA: TGTGCCAGCAGTAAGGACAGGGGAGGGAATCAGCCCCAGCATTTT
CDR3 protein: CASSKDRGGNQPQHF
J gene: TRBJ1-5
clone size: few
V gene: TRBV2
D gene: TRBD1

CDR3 DNA: TGTGCCAGCAGCCCCGCCGCCGGGCTCTATGGCTACACCTTC
CDR3 protein: CASSPAAGLYGYTF
J gene: TRBJ1-2
clone size: few
V gene: TRBV12-3/TRBV12-4
D gene: .

CDR3 DNA: TGTGCCAGCAGCGAGAGAGGACAGGGGCAAAACAATGAGCAGTTCTTC
CDR3 protein: CASSERGQGQNNEQFF
J gene: TRBJ2-1
clone size: .
V gene: TRBV9
D gene: TRBD1

CDR3 DNA: TGTGCCAGCATTATGAATAGCAATCAGCCCCAGCATTTT
CDR3 protein: CASIMNSNQPQHF
J gene: TRBJ1-5
clone size: many
V gene: TRBV6-5
D gene: .

CDR3 DNA: TGCAGTGCTAGTGGACTAGCGAACTCCTACAATGAGCAGTTCTTC
CDR3 protein: CSASGLANSYNEQFF
J gene: TRBJ2-1
clone size: .
V gene: TRBV20-1
D gene: TRBD2

CDR3 DNA: TGTGCCAGCAGACGCCCTAGCGGGATAAAAGGCAATGAGCAGTTCTTC
CDR3 protein: CASRRPSGIKGNEQFF
J gene: TRBJ2-1
clone size: few
V gene: TRBV12-3/TRBV12-4
D gene: TRBD2

CDR3 DNA: TGTGCCAGTAGTATATTGAATCAGCCCCAGCATTTT
CDR3 protein: CASSILNQPQHF
J gene: TRBJ1-5
clone size: .
V gene: TRBV19
D gene: .

CDR3 DNA: TGTGCCAGCAGTCCTACTTGGGGGGGGGCCAACGTCCTGACTTTC
CDR3 protein: CASSPTWGGANVLTF
J gene: TRBJ2-6
clone size: many
V gene: TRBV6-1
D gene: .

CDR3 DNA: TGTGCCAGCAGTGCCGGGGACTTGAGCAATCAGCCCCAGCATTTT
CDR3 protein: CASSAGDLSNQPQHF
J gene: TRBJ1-5
clone size: many
V gene: TRBV2
D gene: .

CDR3 DNA: TGTGCCAGCAGCCCGGGGGGAGCCGGGTTCAATCAGCCCCAGCATTTT
CDR3 protein: CASSPGGAGFNQPQHF
J gene: TRBJ1-5
clone size: .
V gene: TRBV7-8
D gene: .

CDR3 DNA: TGTGCCAGCAGTTTCGGTTCCGGCCGGAGCTCTGGCTACACCTTC
CDR3 protein: CASSFGSGRSSGYTF
J gene: TRBJ1-2
clone size: .
V gene: TRBV12-3/TRBV12-4
D gene: .

CDR3 DNA: TGTGCCAGCAGTCCCATAGCGGGAGTTGAGACCCAGTACTTC
CDR3 protein: CASSPIAGVETQYF
J gene: TRBJ2-5
clone size: many
V gene: TRBV6-1
D gene: TRBD2

CDR3 DNA: TGTGCCACCAGCAGGGTGGCAGGGGGAAATCAGCCCCAGCATTTT
CDR3 protein: CATSRVAGGNQPQHF
J gene: TRBJ1-5
clone size: .
V gene: TRBV15
D gene: TRBD1

CDR3 DNA: TGTGCCAGCAGCTCAGACAGGGTCTACCCGACAGATACGCAGTATTTT
CDR3 protein: CASSSDRVYPTDTQYF
J gene: TRBJ2-3
clone size: .
V gene: TRBV7-8
D gene: TRBD1

CDR3 DNA: TGTGCCACCGAGAAACAGGGCTCCTACAATGAGCAGTTCTTC
CDR3 protein: CATEKQGSYNEQFF
J gene: TRBJ2-1
clone size: many
V gene: TRBV24-1
D gene: .

CDR3 DNA: TGTGCCAGCAGCCGATCGGGGGTCGGCGGCTACACCTTC
CDR3 protein: CASSRSGVGGYTF
J gene: TRBJ1-2
clone size: .
V gene: TRBV3-1
D gene: .

CDR3 DNA: TGTGCCATCAAGGCAGGGACTGGAGATACGCAGTATTTT
CDR3 protein: CAIKAGTGDTQYF
J gene: TRBJ2-3
clone size: .
V gene: TRBV10-3
D gene: .

CDR3 DNA: TGTGCCAGTAACCCGGGACAGGGAGAGACCCAGTACTTC
CDR3 protein: CASNPGQGETQYF
J gene: TRBJ2-5
clone size: once
V gene: TRBV28
D gene: TRBD1

CDR3 DNA: TGCAGTGCTAGTCGGACCTGGCAAGAGACCCAGTACTTC
CDR3 protein: CSASRTWQETQYF
J gene: TRBJ2-5
clone size: .
V gene: TRBV20-1
D gene: .

CDR3 DNA: TGTGCCAGCAGTCCATTAGCGGGAGTTCGTACAGATACGCAGTATTTT
CDR3 protein: CASSPLAGVRTDTQYF
J gene: TRBJ2-3
clone size: few
V gene: TRBV12-3/TRBV12-4
D gene: TRBD2

CDR3 DNA: TGTGCCAGCAGTCCCAAGGTTTGGTCGTACAATGAGCAGTTCTTC
CDR3 protein: CASSPKVWSYNEQFF
J gene: TRBJ2-1
clone size: few
V gene: TRBV12-3/TRBV12-4
D gene: .

CDR3 DNA: TGTGCCATCAGTGAGTCGACTAGCGGGGCGGGTGAGCAGTTCTTC
CDR3 protein: CAISESTSGAGEQFF
J gene: TRBJ2-1
clone size: .
V gene: TRBV10-3
D gene: TRBD2

CDR3 DNA: TGTGCCAGCAGTCCCGGCCGGGTCAATCAGCCCCAGCATTTT
CDR3 protein: CASSPGRVNQPQHF
J gene: TRBJ1-5
clone size: few
V gene: TRBV12-3/TRBV12-4
D gene: .

CDR3 DNA: TGCGCCAGCAGCCCCGGACAGGGGGCGGCCGGGGAGCTGTTTTTT
CDR3 protein: CASSPGQGAAGELFF
J gene: TRBJ2-2
clone size: .
V gene: TRBV5-1
D gene: TRBD1

CDR3 DNA: TGCTGTGCTAGAGATAATAGCGGGAGGGCCAGGACAGATACGCAGTATTTT
CDR3 protein: CCARDNSGRARTDTQYF
J gene: TRBJ2-3
clone size: .
V gene: TRBV20-1
D gene: TRBD2

CDR3 DNA: TGTGCCAGCAGCCCGGACAGGGTCCATGAGCAGTTCTTC
CDR3 protein: CASSPDRVHEQFF
J gene: TRBJ2-1
clone size: .
V gene: TRBV28
D gene: TRBD1

CDR3 DNA: TGTGCCAGCAGTTCTAGCAGGAACACCGGGGAGCTGTTTTTT
CDR3 protein: CASSSSRNTGELFF
J gene: TRBJ2-2
clone size: many
V gene: TRBV6-5
D gene: .

CDR3 DNA: TGTGCCAGCAGTTTAGCCGAGGGGGCAGGGAATCAGCCCCAGCATTTT
CDR3 protein: CASSLAEGAGNQPQHF
J gene: TRBJ1-5
clone size: few
V gene: TRBV12-3/TRBV12-4
D gene: TRBD1

CDR3 DNA: TGTGCCAGCAGCGCTACAGGGTCTGGGAACACTGAAGCTTTCTTT
CDR3 protein: CASSATGSGNTEAFF
J gene: TRBJ1-1
clone size: few
V gene: TRBV7-6
D gene: .

CDR3 DNA: TGTGCCAGCAGCCGGATGGACAGTAGCAATCAGCCCCAGCATTTT
CDR3 protein: CASSRMDSSNQPQHF
J gene: TRBJ1-5
clone size: few
V gene: TRBV5-6
D gene: .